A selection of T cell receptor beta chains follows, all from one sample in a study of vaccination and CD4 T cells after COVID-19. TCRdb re-derived calls from the PCR reads in MiXCR, one entry per CDR3 protein. Here the sample spans 12,000 to 15,000 distinct CDR3 sequences, 69% being singletons. Material: CD4+ T cells from blood, obtained after SARS-CoV-2 vaccination. The receptor source for this set is a human donor who had recovered from COVID-19. The CDR3 runs from the conserved cysteine through the conserved F or W. The D gene is left open where the match is weak. Rows may omit the clone size; those that give it use once, few, many or a size class.

.	.	TRBV20-1	TRBJ2-1	CSARDARGGYEQFF	TGCAGTGCTAGAGACGCCCGAGGCGGATATGAGCAGTTCTTC
TRBD1	.	TRBV28	TRBJ2-7	CASSLIPARTGTYEQYF	TGTGCCAGCAGCCTAATCCCCGCCCGGACAGGTACCTACGAGCAGTACTTC
.	.	TRBV12-3/TRBV12-4	TRBJ1-5	CASSTTGGASWNQPQHF	TGTGCCAGCAGTACAACGGGTGGAGCGTCGTGGAATCAGCCCCAGCATTTT
.	.	TRBV4-1	TRBJ1-5	CASSQGWIGGGNQPQHF	TGCGCCAGCAGCCAAGGATGGATTGGGGGCGGCAATCAGCCCCAGCATTTT
.	.	TRBV6-1	TRBJ1-5	CASSEGGNQPQHF	TGTGCCAGCAGTGAAGGGGGTAATCAGCCCCAGCATTTT
TRBD1	.	TRBV15	TRBJ2-5	CATSRLTTGGPQETQYF	TGTGCCACCAGCAGACTTACTACAGGGGGACCCCAAGAGACCCAGTACTTC
TRBD1	.	TRBV28	TRBJ1-2	CASRQQGAQGYTF	TGTGCCAGCAGGCAACAGGGGGCTCAGGGCTACACCTTC
.	.	TRBV20-1	TRBJ1-1	CSARDHRRGNTEAFF	TGCAGTGCTAGAGATCATCGCAGGGGAAACACTGAAGCTTTCTTT
.	.	TRBV10-3	TRBJ1-2	CAISAPGIRYGYTF	TGTGCCATCAGTGCTCCAGGGATAAGATATGGCTACACCTTC
.	once	TRBV7-9	TRBJ1-4	CASSPLGEKLFF	TGTGCCAGCAGCCCTCTAGGGGAAAAACTGTTTTTT
.	few	TRBV6-5	TRBJ2-5	CASSLLREETQYF	TGTGCCAGCAGTTTACTCAGGGAAGAGACCCAGTACTTC
TRBD2	once	TRBV7-7	TRBJ2-5	CASSLLAGGIAETQYF	TGTGCTAGCAGCTTGCTAGCGGGAGGGATAGCAGAGACCCAGTACTTC
.	.	TRBV7-4	TRBJ1-4	CASSRSGGSNDEKLFF	TGTGCCAGCAGCCGGTCGGGGGGCAGTAATGATGAAAAACTGTTTTTT
.	.	TRBV7-2	TRBJ2-5	CASSLVQGFSQTQYF	TGTGCCAGCAGCTTAGTGCAGGGGTTCTCACAGACCCAGTACTTC
.	few	TRBV20-1	TRBJ2-1	CSATRRGNEQFF	TGCAGTGCTACCCGGAGGGGCAATGAGCAGTTCTTC
.	.	TRBV7-2	TRBJ1-2	CASSFRDGSYGYTF	TGTGCCAGCAGCTTTCGGGACGGCTCCTATGGCTACACCTTC
TRBD1	.	TRBV12-3/TRBV12-4	TRBJ2-7	CASSLPMDRDGYEQYF	TGTGCCAGCAGTCTACCAATGGACAGGGATGGCTACGAGCAGTACTTC
TRBD1	few	TRBV6-1	TRBJ1-1	CASRRGQNVNTEAFF	TGTGCCAGCAGGAGGGGACAGAACGTAAACACTGAAGCTTTCTTT
.	.	TRBV29-1	TRBJ1-1	CSVGRASAEAFF	TGCAGCGTTGGGAGAGCAAGTGCTGAAGCTTTCTTT
.	.	TRBV27	TRBJ2-7	CASSPLGGAPYEQYF	TGTGCCAGCAGTCCCTTAGGGGGGGCCCCCTACGAGCAGTACTTC
TRBD2	.	TRBV27	TRBJ2-7	CASSPAGGYEQYF	TGTGCCAGCTCCCCAGCGGGGGGCTACGAGCAGTACTTC
TRBD2	.	TRBV20-1	TRBJ2-1	CSANNRGDNEQFF	TGCAGTGCTAATAATCGGGGGGACAATGAGCAGTTCTTC
.	.	TRBV19	TRBJ2-4	CASSPALESIQYF	TGTGCCAGTAGTCCAGCCCTGGAGTCCATTCAGTACTTC
.	.	TRBV6-5	TRBJ2-2	CASSYPPLKRVNTGELFF	TGTGCCAGCAGCTACCCCCCCCTTAAACGGGTGAACACCGGGGAGCTGTTTTTT
.	once	TRBV7-3	TRBJ1-6	CASSLNTAANSPLHF	TGTGCCAGCAGCTTAAACACCGCCGCAAATTCACCCCTCCACTTT
.	few	TRBV15	TRBJ1-5	CATSRDQQGRQPQHF	TGTGCCACCAGCAGAGATCAACAGGGACGTCAGCCCCAGCATTTT
TRBD2	few	TRBV7-8	TRBJ2-3	CASSWTSGRGTDTQYF	TGTGCCAGCAGCTGGACTAGCGGGAGGGGAACAGATACGCAGTATTTT
.	.	TRBV6-1	TRBJ1-1	CASSESRDEAFF	TGTGCCAGCAGTGAGAGTCGGGATGAAGCTTTCTTT
TRBD1	few	TRBV27	TRBJ2-7	CASSPDRDEQYF	TGTGCCAGCAGCCCGGACAGGGACGAGCAGTACTTC
TRBD2	.	TRBV6-1	TRBJ2-5	CASSVVPGEGQETQYF	TGTGCCAGCAGTGTGGTCCCCGGGGAGGGCCAAGAGACCCAGTACTTC
.	.	TRBV6-1	TRBJ2-1	CASTRRGEGDEQFF	TGTGCCAGCACCAGGCGGGGAGAGGGCGATGAGCAGTTCTTC
.	.	TRBV20-1	TRBJ2-2	CSARLWRDQNTGELFF	TGCAGTGCTAGACTCTGGCGGGACCAGAACACCGGGGAGCTGTTTTTT
TRBD2	.	TRBV5-4	TRBJ2-1	CASSYGTSGSRNEQFF	TGTGCCAGCAGCTATGGGACTAGCGGGAGCCGGAATGAGCAGTTCTTC
.	.	TRBV7-9	TRBJ1-5	CASSLVGSNQPQHF	TGTGCCAGCAGCTTAGTCGGAAGCAATCAGCCCCAGCATTTT
.	.	TRBV7-6	TRBJ2-5	CASNSGQLPQETQYF	TGTGCCAGTAATTCGGGGCAGCTTCCCCAAGAGACCCAGTACTTC
TRBD2	.	TRBV5-1	TRBJ2-3	CASSFLAGGTDTQYF	TGCGCCAGCAGCTTCCTAGCGGGAGGGACAGATACGCAGTATTTT
.	.	TRBV18	TRBJ2-7	CASSPGVMEQYF	TGTGCCAGCTCACCAGGTGTTATGGAGCAGTACTTC
TRBD2	.	TRBV7-9	TRBJ2-3	CASSYNSGRAFGDTQYF	TGTGCCAGCAGCTACAATAGCGGGAGGGCCTTTGGAGATACGCAGTATTTT
.	.	TRBV5-4	TRBJ1-1	CASSPELGLNTEAFF	TGTGCCAGCAGCCCCGAATTGGGCCTGAACACTGAAGCTTTCTTT
.	.	TRBV11-2	TRBJ1-2	CASSPGSGYTF	TGTGCCAGCAGCCCTGGTAGTGGCTACACCTTC
.	large	TRBV6-5	TRBJ1-2	CASSYNWVDGYTF	TGTGCCAGCAGTTACAATTGGGTGGATGGCTACACCTTC
TRBD1	few	TRBV20-1	TRBJ1-1	CSASNPTGGDTEAFF	TGCAGTGCTAGTAATCCTACAGGGGGCGATACTGAAGCTTTCTTT
.	once	TRBV7-2	TRBJ2-7	CASSLVGGSYEQYF	TGTGCCAGCAGCTTAGTAGGGGGCTCCTACGAGCAGTACTTC
.	.	TRBV20-1	TRBJ1-1	CSARQGITEAFF	TGCAGTGCTAGACAGGGGATCACTGAAGCTTTCTTT
.	.	TRBV7-2	TRBJ2-7	CASGVGGISSYEQYF	TGTGCCAGCGGCGTTGGGGGGATCAGCTCCTACGAGCAGTACTTC
TRBD1	once	TRBV20-1	TRBJ2-7	CSAGGTGPYEQYF	TGCAGTGCGGGGGGGACAGGGCCCTACGAGCAGTACTTC
.	.	TRBV6-1	TRBJ1-1	CASSALVTFF	TGTGCCAGCAGTGCCCTGGTGACTTTCTTT
.	.	TRBV20-1	TRBJ2-1	CSASARRNEQFF	TGCAGTGCTAGTGCCCGGAGGAATGAGCAGTTCTTC
.	.	TRBV10-3	TRBJ1-2	CAISAPPTGLSYGYTF	TGTGCCATCAGTGCTCCCCCCACAGGACTGAGCTATGGCTACACCTTC
TRBD1	.	TRBV7-2	TRBJ1-4	CASSWGTSPRGTNEKLFF	TGTGCCAGCAGCTGGGGGACTTCCCCCAGGGGGACTAATGAAAAACTGTTTTTT
.	.	TRBV7-3	TRBJ2-4	CASSLDGENIQYF	TGTGCCAGCAGCTTGGACGGGGAGAACATTCAGTACTTC
.	.	TRBV15	TRBJ1-1	CATSLPQGRKAFF	TGTGCCACCAGCTTACCCCAGGGTAGGAAAGCTTTCTTT
TRBD2	.	TRBV27	TRBJ2-2	CASSLGLAGVSGELFF	TGTGCCAGCAGTCTTGGACTAGCGGGAGTGTCCGGGGAGCTGTTTTTT
.	few	TRBV6-5	TRBJ1-6	CASSYSGTGFHNSPLHF	TGTGCCAGCAGTTACTCTGGGACGGGGTTCCATAATTCACCCCTCCACTTT
.	.	TRBV6-1	TRBJ1-6	CASTPLRGGSPLHF	TGTGCCAGCACCCCATTACGAGGCGGTTCACCCCTCCACTTT
.	.	TRBV19	TRBJ1-2	CTSSIEGRRGYTF	TGTACCAGTAGTATCGAGGGACGGCGTGGCTACACCTTC
.	.	TRBV19	TRBJ2-4	CASSARDGSKNIQYF	TGTGCCAGTAGTGCCCGGGACGGCTCCAAAAACATTCAGTACTTC
TRBD1	.	TRBV12-3/TRBV12-4	TRBJ2-5	CASSRDSVETQYF	TGTGCCAGCAGTAGGGACAGTGTGGAGACCCAGTACTTC
.	few	TRBV18	TRBJ1-2	CASSPEQLYGYTF	TGTGCCAGCTCACCGGAACAGCTCTACGGCTACACCTTC
TRBD1	.	TRBV29-1	TRBJ1-1	CSVEGGQGAFF	TGCAGCGTTGAGGGGGGACAGGGAGCTTTCTTT